This T cell receptor beta chain stems from a study of shared clonotypes between healthy human individuals. V lost 3 bases and J lost 7; bases outside the gene matches: 8. The CDR3 length is 15 residues. Looked up from germline, CDR1 is SGHVS and CDR2 is FNYEAQ. Regarding the study as a whole: Despite large depth, sorted-subset datasets appeared incompletely sequenced.

A remark on this clone: Antigen: not known.

The test was conducted at deep level. Assay used: immunoSEQ multiplex PCR; TCRdb lists only in-frame clones, some missing. The data hold 950,000 to 1,300,000 clones, with approximately 68% observed a single time. This TCR came from a man younger than 35 in good health. The rearrangement uses TRBV7-6 and TRBJ2-3, with TRBD1 matching over 9 bases. The sample taken for sequencing was memory CD4+ T cells sorted from blood. The subset here: CD45RA-negative fraction. CDR3 amino acids: CASSFGTGSSNTQYF. The CDR3, as DNA: TGTGCCAGCAGCTTCGGGACAGGGTCCTCGAATACGCAGTATTTT.